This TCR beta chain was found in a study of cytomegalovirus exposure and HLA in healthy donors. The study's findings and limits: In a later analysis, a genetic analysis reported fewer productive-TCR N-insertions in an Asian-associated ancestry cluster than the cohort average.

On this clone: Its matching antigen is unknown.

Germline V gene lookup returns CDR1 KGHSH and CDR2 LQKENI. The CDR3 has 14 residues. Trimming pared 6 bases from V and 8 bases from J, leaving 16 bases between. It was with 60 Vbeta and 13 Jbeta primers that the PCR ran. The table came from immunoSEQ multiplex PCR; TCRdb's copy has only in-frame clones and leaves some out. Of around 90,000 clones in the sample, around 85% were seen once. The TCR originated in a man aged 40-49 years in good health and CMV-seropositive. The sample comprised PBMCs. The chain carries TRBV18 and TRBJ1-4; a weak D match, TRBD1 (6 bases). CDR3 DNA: TGTGCCAGCTCCCCGTCGGGGGGGCGGGAAAAACTGTTTTTT. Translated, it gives CASSPSGGREKLFF.